The 12 T cell receptor beta chains listed next were all sequenced from one sample in a study of technical replicates of blood from several donors. Clones were read by immunoSEQ multiplex PCR, and TCRdb kept only the in-frame ones, dropping some. In the table there are about 79,000 clones, 94% of which are singletons. The sample taken for sequencing was T cells isolated from PBMCs. The receptors come from a human donor in good health.

The genes are TRBV5-6 and TRBJ2-3; D is ambiguous. V lost 4 bases and J lost 5, with 20 bases in between. The CDR3 contains 16 residues. Germline CDR1 reads SGHDT; CDR2 reads YYEEEE. The CDR3 spells CASSDSLFRLQDTQYF. DNA of the CDR3: TGTGCCAGCAGCGATTCGTTGTTCAGGCTGCAAGATACGCAGTATTTT.

The J gene is TRBJ2-2, the V gene TRBV28; maybe TRBD2 (5 bases). Trimming removed 4 bases from V and 3 bases from J, with 12 bases in between. CDR3 size: 15 residues. Germline-derived CDR1 and CDR2 are MDHEN and SYDVKM. The DNA for the CDR3 is TGTGCCAGCAGTTCGCGAGGGCCGGACACCGGGGAGCTGTTTTTT. Translating gives CASSSRGPDTGELFF. The variable domain in full, completed from reference TRBV28 and TRBJ2-2, reads DVKVTQSSRYLVKRTGEKVFLECVQDMDHENMFWYRQDPGLGLRLIYFSYDVKMKEKGDIPEGYSVSREKKERFSLILESASTNQTSMYLCASSSRGPDTGELFFGEGSRLTVL.

This clone appeared once. The CDR3 sequence is CASSYTGELFF. The CDR3 bases are TGTGCCAGTTCATACACCGGGGAGCTGTTTTTT. V usage is TRBV5-4 and J usage is TRBJ2-2; the D is unclear. This CDR3 spans 11 amino acids. Per the germline V gene, CDR1 is SGHNT and CDR2 is YYREEE (reference sequence). V was cut by 8 bases and J by 3 bases, with 5 bases left in between.

This sequence joins TRBV20-1 and TRBJ2-7; 8 bases are a match to TRBD2. The germline gives CDR1 DFQATT, CDR2 SNEGSKA (reference sequence). The CDR3 contains 11 residues. CDR3 in DNA: TGCAGAGCGGGAGCTCGCTACGAGCAGTACTTC. Translation gives CRAGARYEQYF.

The chain recombines TRBV18 with TRBJ1-3; no clear D. Trimming pared 3 bases from V and 3 bases from J, leaving 12 bases between. Germline-derived CDR1 and CDR2 are KGHSH and LQKENI. The CDR3 sequence is 15 residues long. CDR3 in DNA: TGTGCCAGCTCACCTGGGAGGACGTTTGGAAACACCATATATTTT. As protein: CASSPGRTFGNTIYF.

The rearrangement joins TRBV6-5 to TRBJ2-7, with TRBD1 as a possible D gene (6 bases). Per germline, CDR1 MNHEY and CDR2 SVGAGI. The CDR3 has 14 amino acids. Trimming took 10 bases from V and 0 from J, leaving 16 bases between them. This CDR3 is CATSRTASSYEQYF. For the CDR3, the DNA is TGTGCCACCTCTCGGACAGCAAGCTCCTACGAGCAGTACTTC.

As for this clone: The same CDR3 can be traced to other DNA sequences in this sample. DNA for the CDR3: TGCAGCGTAGTGGACCACGCCTTGGGGGGCTATGGCTACACCTTC. This gives the protein CSVVDHALGGYGYTF. The chain carries TRBV29-1 and TRBJ1-2; maybe TRBD1 (5 bases). Trimming took off 6 bases at V and 4 bases at J, with 21 bases between the two ends. This CDR3 contains 15 residues. Germline-derived CDR1 and CDR2 are SQVTM and ANQGSEA. The whole variable domain, filled in from reference TRBV29-1 and TRBJ1-2, reads SAVISQKPSRDICQRGTSLTIQCQVDSQVTMMFWYRQQPGQSLTLIATANQGSEATYESGFVIDKFPISRPNLTFSTLTVSNMSPEDSSIYLCSVVDHALGGYGYTFGSGTRLTVV.

This clone was counted a single time. This chain joins TRBV5-8 and TRBJ1-2, with 10 positions matching TRBD1. J gave up 6 bases and V 4 bases, and 9 bases lay outside the gene matches. Germline assignment: CDR1 SGHTS and CDR2 YDEGEE. This CDR3 is 15 amino acids long. The CDR3 DNA sequence: TGTGCCAGCAGCATTAGGACAGGGGGTGGAGATGGCTACACCTTC. It is translated as CASSIRTGGGDGYTF.

This chain connects TRBV19 to TRBJ2-3; D remains ambiguous. CDR3 size: 14 residues. CDR1 and CDR2 from the germline V gene are LNHDA and SQIVND (reference sequence). V lost 5 bases to trimming and J lost 7 bases, with 16 bases between them. The CDR3 region is CASSPRSFHYTQYF. CDR3 in DNA: TGTGCCAGTAGTCCCCGGTCTTTTCACTATACGCAGTATTTT.

J is TRBJ2-2 and V is TRBV5-5, with a possible D match to TRBD1 (6 bases). From germline, CDR1 is SGHKS and CDR2 YYEKEE (reference sequence). The CDR3 is 17 residues long. Deletions cut 1 base from V and 3 bases from J, with 16 bases between. This chain's CDR3 is CASSLYWGRVDTGELFF. The CDR3 DNA follows: TGTGCCAGCAGCTTGTACTGGGGGCGTGTCGACACCGGGGAGCTGTTTTTT.

This chain connects TRBV5-1 to TRBJ1-3; unclear D gene. Germline CDR1 is SGHRS and CDR2 is YFSETQ. This CDR3 contains 15 residues. V shed 0 bases and J shed 0 bases, with 7 bases lying between them. The CDR3, as DNA: TGCGCCAGCAGCTTGGGCGGAAACTCTGGAAACACCATATATTTT. Protein product: CASSLGGNSGNTIYF.

This chain uses TRBV13 with TRBJ2-3, with 9 nucleotides matching TRBD1. The germline V gene has CDR1 PRHDT and CDR2 FYEKMQ (reference sequence). The CDR3 has 18 residues. The V and J ends lost 6 bases and 6 bases, in that order; junction bases with no gene match: 19. CDR3 bases: TGTGCCAGCAGTTTGACAGCCAGCTGGACAGGGGATGTCGATACGCAGTATTTT. It codes for CASSLTASWTGDVDTQYF.